The sequence of this T cell receptor beta chain was determined in a study of blood T cell repertoires in COVID-19. In the study overall: Acute and convalescent COVID-19 specimens originated in the United States, Italy and Spain. From T cells, B-cell-depleted T cells, or PBMCs came the material, which was cDNA or gDNA.

The CDR3 is 18 residues long. J gave up 1 base and V 5 bases, and 10 bases lay outside the gene matches. Per germline, CDR1 SGHTA and CDR2 FQGNSA. Profiling relied on immunoSEQ multiplex PCR, and the TCRdb table lists in-frame clones only, not all of them. The sample records about 210,000 clones, around 90% being singletons. The chain carries TRBV7-2 and TRBJ2-6; the match to TRBD1 covers 8 bases. The sequenced sample consisted of peripheral blood. This receptor was obtained from a man aged 18 to 30 with active or convalescent COVID-19. This CDR3 reads CASSTGTGSQSGANVLTF. The CDR3 coding sequence is TGTGCCAGCAGCACTGGGACAGGAAGCCAATCTGGGGCCAACGTCCTGACTTTC.